Listed below are T cell receptor beta chains from one sample, sequenced in a study of cytomegalovirus exposure and HLA in healthy donors. The assay was immunoSEQ multiplex PCR, and TCRdb's table has in-frame clones only and misses some. The sample holds tens of thousands of clones, around two thirds seen once. Sequenced input: PBMCs. These receptors were collected from a woman aged 25 to 45 in good health and CMV-seropositive. CDR3s include the opening cysteine and the closing phenylalanine or tryptophan. A D gene is named only where the DNA matches it firmly. The size entry is marked missing in some rows and otherwise reads once, few, many or a size class.

cdr3_aa: CASSKGGTGVNGYTF
cdr3_nt: TGTGCCAGCAGCAAAGGTGGGACAGGGGTTAATGGCTACACCTTC
j_call: TRBJ1-2
clone_size: once
v_call: TRBV21-1
d_call: NA

cdr3_aa: CASSHLAGAMETQYF
cdr3_nt: TGTGCCAGCAGTCATCTAGCGGGGGCGATGGAGACCCAGTACTTC
j_call: TRBJ2-5
clone_size: NA
v_call: TRBV6-1
d_call: TRBD2

cdr3_aa: CASSIGGPGLRRTEAFF
cdr3_nt: TGTGCCAGTAGTATAGGGGGGCCGGGCCTCCGGAGGACTGAAGCTTTCTTT
j_call: TRBJ1-1
clone_size: NA
v_call: TRBV19
d_call: NA

cdr3_aa: CASSRGGSSYEQYF
cdr3_nt: TGTGCCAGCAGTCGCGGGGGGAGCTCCTACGAGCAGTACTTC
j_call: TRBJ2-7
clone_size: NA
v_call: TRBV6-6
d_call: TRBD2

cdr3_aa: CASSPGDKNYGYTF
cdr3_nt: TGTGCCAGCAGTCCAGGGGATAAGAACTATGGCTACACCTTC
j_call: TRBJ1-2
clone_size: NA
v_call: TRBV28
d_call: NA

cdr3_aa: CASSESSGLNTEAFF
cdr3_nt: TGTGCCAGCAGTGAATCATCAGGTTTGAACACTGAAGCTTTCTTT
j_call: TRBJ1-1
clone_size: NA
v_call: TRBV25-1
d_call: NA

cdr3_aa: CASSQEWQSETQYF
cdr3_nt: TGCGCCAGCAGCCAAGAATGGCAGTCAGAGACCCAGTACTTC
j_call: TRBJ2-5
clone_size: NA
v_call: TRBV4-3
d_call: NA

cdr3_aa: CASSSSGDEQYF
cdr3_nt: TGTGCCAGCAGCTCGAGCGGGGACGAGCAGTACTTC
j_call: TRBJ2-7
clone_size: few
v_call: TRBV7-9
d_call: TRBD2

cdr3_aa: CATTRSGSYQPQHF
cdr3_nt: TGTGCCACTACCCGGTCAGGTTCTTATCAGCCCCAGCATTTT
j_call: TRBJ1-5
clone_size: NA
v_call: TRBV19
d_call: NA

cdr3_aa: CASSTSTGAQPQHF
cdr3_nt: NA
j_call: TRBJ1-5
clone_size: once
v_call: TRBV28
d_call: NA

cdr3_aa: CAISETSDYGYPF
cdr3_nt: TGTGCCATCAGTGAGACATCAGACTATGGCTACCCCTTC
j_call: TRBJ1-2
clone_size: NA
v_call: TRBV10-3
d_call: NA

cdr3_aa: CASSQLTPNTGELFF
cdr3_nt: TGCGCCAGCAGCCAACTGACACCGAACACCGGGGAGCTGTTTTTT
j_call: TRBJ2-2
clone_size: few
v_call: TRBV5-1
d_call: NA

cdr3_aa: CASSDDRRRYEQYF
cdr3_nt: TGTGCCAGCAGTGACGACAGACGCAGGTACGAGCAGTACTTC
j_call: TRBJ2-7
clone_size: NA
v_call: TRBV2
d_call: NA

cdr3_aa: CASRTDRGGNQPQHF
cdr3_nt: TGTGCCAGCAGGACGGACAGGGGAGGCAATCAGCCCCAGCATTTT
j_call: TRBJ1-5
clone_size: NA
v_call: TRBV2
d_call: TRBD1

cdr3_aa: CASSQDRGFSPLHF
cdr3_nt: TGCGCCAGCAGCCAAGATCGGGGATTTTCACCCCTCCACTTT
j_call: TRBJ1-6
clone_size: few
v_call: TRBV4-3
d_call: NA